This T cell receptor (beta chain) was retrieved from a study of cytomegalovirus exposure and HLA in healthy donors. General study findings and limits: The CMV antigen specificity of a few CMV-associated chains was confirmed through in vitro analysis.

The germline CDR1 and CDR2 sequences are SGHTS and YDEGEE. This CDR3 spans 14 amino acids. V shed 4 bases, J shed 2 bases, and the junction held 6 bases outside the gene matches. PCR employed 60 Vbeta and 13 Jbeta primers. TCRdb's table, derived via immunoSEQ multiplex PCR, lists solely in-frame clones and lacks some. The sample shows more than 70,000 clones, roughly 80% of them seen only once. This clone has just a few counts. Its antigen is unknown. The receptor was isolated from a boy younger than 18 in good health and CMV-seronegative. The V gene is TRBV5-8, the J gene TRBJ2-7, with 7 bases matching TRBD1. The sequencing input was PBMCs. The CDR3: CASSAGQVTYEQYF. CDR3 in DNA: TGTGCCAGCAGCGCCGGACAGGTGACCTACGAGCAGTACTTC.